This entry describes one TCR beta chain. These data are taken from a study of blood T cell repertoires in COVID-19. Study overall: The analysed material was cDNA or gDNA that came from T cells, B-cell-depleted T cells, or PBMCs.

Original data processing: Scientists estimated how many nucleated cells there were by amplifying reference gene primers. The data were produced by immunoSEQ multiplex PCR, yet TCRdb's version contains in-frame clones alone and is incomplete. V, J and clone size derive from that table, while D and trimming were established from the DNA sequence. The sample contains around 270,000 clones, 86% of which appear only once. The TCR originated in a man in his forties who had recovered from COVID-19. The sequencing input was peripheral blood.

The CDR3 region is CASSPLRRAGERETQYF. CDR3 in DNA: TGTGCCAGCAGCCCCCTGAGGAGGGCCGGGGAGCGAGAGACCCAGTACTTC. The V call is TRBV6-2 or TRBV6-3, the J call TRBJ2-5, with TRBD2 as a possible D gene (6 bases). Germline CDR1 is MNHEY and CDR2 is SVGEGT. CDR3 length equals 17 residues. V was cut by 6 bases and J by 4 bases, with 24 bases left in between.